One TCR beta chain is described in this entry. Other DNA variants within this sample encode the same CDR3. This specimen belongs to a study of blood T cell repertoires in COVID-19. Clones were read by immunoSEQ multiplex PCR, and TCRdb kept only the in-frame ones, dropping some. Found here are 360,000 or so clones, more than 70% of them singletons; the top ten hold roughly 3.9%. Germline V lookup: CDR1 LNHNV, CDR2 YYDKDF (reference sequence). V was pared by 3 bases and J by 4 bases, with 6 bases of the junction left unmatched. The length of the CDR3 is 15 residues. This chain connects TRBV15 to TRBJ1-1; 9 bases agree with TRBD1. Sequenced sample: peripheral blood. This clonotype originated in a woman aged 55-70 years with COVID-19, enrolled during active disease. The CDR3 loop is CATSRDRGGGTEAFF. For the CDR3, the DNA is TGTGCCACCAGCAGGGACAGGGGCGGGGGCACTGAAGCTTTCTTT.